This TCR beta chain was obtained from a study of metastatic and nonmetastatic thyroid tumors. As for the study in general: Across peripheral blood and tumor or nodule tissue samples taken from malignant and benign thyroid patients, the repertoires were compared with one another.

TCRdb re-called the PCR reads through MiXCR. The data hold 26,000 or so clones, with 15% observed a single time. Ahead of thyroid surgery, no patient had received treatment of any kind. At least ten counts were recorded for this clone. From germline, CDR1 is SNHLY and CDR2 FYNNEI. J gave up 5 bases and V 3 bases, and 3 bases lay outside the gene matches. The CDR3 covers 15 residues. Sequencing input: blood. The origin of this receptor is a male donor with papillary thyroid cancer or a benign thyroid nodule (not recorded which). Some clones in this sample may be carry-over from other donors' samples. The chain is built from TRBV2 and TRBJ2-2; 10 positions agree with TRBD1. This CDR3 is CASSEEGQGTGELFF. The CDR3 DNA follows: TGTGCCAGCAGTGAGGAGGGACAGGGGACCGGGGAGCTGTTTTTT.